The rows below give T cell receptor beta chains drawn from one sample of a study of blood T cell repertoires in COVID-19. Assay: immunoSEQ multiplex PCR; the TCRdb copy retains only in-frame clones and omits some. Among roughly 250,000 clones listed, 75% to 90% were seen once. The sequenced sample was PBMCs or T cells enriched from blood (not recorded which). Receptors originate from a young woman who had recovered from COVID-19. The CDR3 runs from the conserved cysteine through the conserved F or W. The D gene is left open where the match is weak. Some rows have no size entry. The others give once, few or many, or a class for an expanded clone.

TRBD2	NA	TRBV10-3	TRBJ2-7	CAITAGAPSYEQYF	TGTGCCATAACAGCGGGGGCTCCCTCCTACGAGCAGTACTTC
TRBD1	NA	TRBV19	TRBJ1-2	CASSATGGPRVYTF	TGTGCCAGTTCTGCGACAGGGGGCCCCAGAGTCTACACCTTC
NA	NA	TRBV9	TRBJ2-6	CASSVRSGANVLTF	TGTGCCAGCAGCGTACGTTCTGGGGCCAACGTCCTGACTTTC
NA	NA	TRBV28	TRBJ2-1	CASSLYQNNEQFF	TGTGCCAGCAGTTTATATCAGAACAATGAGCAGTTCTTC
TRBD2	NA	TRBV29-1	TRBJ2-3	CSLGAGVTDTQYF	TGCAGCCTCGGGGCGGGAGTCACAGATACGCAGTATTTT
NA	few	TRBV30	TRBJ2-1	CAWSGSWPGRFF	TGTGCCTGGAGTGGCTCTTGGCCGGGAAGGTTCTTC
NA	NA	TRBV6-2/TRBV6-3	TRBJ1-2	CASSWGQSVNYGYTF	TGTGCCAGCAGTTGGGGCCAGAGCGTGAACTATGGCTACACCTTC
NA	NA	TRBV10-1	TRBJ1-1	CASSESPGTEAFF	TGCGCCAGCAGTGAGTCCCCAGGCACTGAAGCTTTCTTT
TRBD1	NA	TRBV7-3	TRBJ2-5	CASSPRDRSAGIKETQYF	TGTGCCAGCAGCCCCAGGGACAGATCGGCCGGGATTAAAGAGACCCAGTACTTC
NA	NA	TRBV28	TRBJ1-3	CASSPYFNSGNTIYF	TGTGCCAGCAGCCCCTATTTTAACTCTGGAAACACCATATATTTT
NA	NA	TRBV25-1	TRBJ2-2	CASSDNPVNTGELFF	TGTGCCAGCAGTGATAACCCGGTGAACACCGGGGAGCTGTTTTTT
TRBD1	NA	TRBV28	TRBJ1-5	CASTEGTGGGQPQHF	TGTGCCAGCACCGAGGGGACAGGGGGTGGGCAGCCCCAGCATTTT
TRBD1	NA	TRBV28	TRBJ2-2	CASSSTGGTGELFF	TGTGCCAGCAGTTCCACAGGGGGCACCGGGGAGCTGTTTTTT
NA	NA	TRBV4-1	TRBJ1-2	CASSLSLVNYGYTF	TGCGCCAGCAGCCTATCCCTCGTTAACTATGGCTACACCTTC
TRBD1	few	TRBV5-1	TRBJ1-3	CASSLNQGASGNTIYF	TGCGCCAGCAGCTTGAACCAGGGGGCTAGCGGAAACACCATATATTTT
NA	NA	TRBV4-2	TRBJ1-3	CASQRGESSGNTIYF	TGTGCCAGCCAACGGGGGGAAAGCTCTGGAAACACCATATATTTT
TRBD1	NA	TRBV7-6	TRBJ2-2	CASSKYGTGRTGELFF	TGTGCCAGCAGCAAATATGGGACAGGGCGTACCGGGGAGCTGTTTTTT
NA	NA	TRBV2	TRBJ1-6	CASMADYNSPLHF	TGTGCCAGCATGGCCGACTATAATTCACCCCTCCACTTT